These T cell receptor beta chains were read from a single sample in a study of PD-L1 blockade in urothelial cancer. Here immunoSEQ multiplex PCR was the method, and the copy in TCRdb shows in-frame clones only, minus some. The top ten clones hold around 2.1% of a sample with more than 75,000 clones, 84% of them seen once. Sequenced here: PBMCs, sampled around atezolizumab (anti-PD-L1) treatment. All receptors derive from a man between 60 and 70 years old with urothelial cancer. Each CDR3 is given with its conserved first and last residue. The D gene is left open where the match is weak. Size is omitted from some rows. Given values are once, few, many or a class for expanded clones.

len: 15; v_gene: TRBV9; d_gene: -; abundance: -; j_gene: TRBJ2-3; CDR3aa: CASSVARVRADTQYF; CDR3nt: TGTGCCAGCAGCGTAGCCAGGGTTAGGGCAGATACGCAGTATTTT
len: 15; v_gene: TRBV4-1; d_gene: TRBD1; abundance: -; j_gene: TRBJ2-3; CDR3aa: CASSPGQIDTDTQYF; CDR3nt: TGCGCCAGCAGCCCGGGACAGATAGACACAGATACGCAGTATTTT
len: 15; v_gene: TRBV7-9; d_gene: TRBD2; abundance: -; j_gene: TRBJ2-5; CDR3aa: CASSPGLAGQETQYF; CDR3nt: TGTGCCAGCAGCCCCGGACTAGCGGGCCAAGAGACCCAGTACTTC
len: 14; v_gene: TRBV30; d_gene: -; abundance: -; j_gene: TRBJ1-6; CDR3aa: CAWSVGGRGSPLHF; CDR3nt: TGTGCCTGGAGTGTCGGAGGGCGTGGTTCACCCCTCCACTTT
len: 19; v_gene: TRBV5-1; d_gene: TRBD1; abundance: -; j_gene: TRBJ1-2; CDR3aa: CASSRLGASDRSSNYGYTF; CDR3nt: TGCGCCAGCAGCCGATTGGGGGCCTCGGACAGGAGCTCTAACTATGGCTACACCTTC
len: 15; v_gene: TRBV5-6; d_gene: TRBD1; abundance: -; j_gene: TRBJ1-5; CDR3aa: CASSLADRGGQPQHF; CDR3nt: TGTGCCAGCAGCTTGGCGGACAGGGGAGGTCAGCCCCAGCATTTT
len: 15; v_gene: TRBV19; d_gene: TRBD2; abundance: -; j_gene: TRBJ2-6; CDR3aa: CASRDGGVGANVLTF; CDR3nt: TGTGCCAGTAGGGACGGGGGGGTTGGGGCCAACGTCCTGACTTTC
len: 14; v_gene: TRBV27; d_gene: TRBD1; abundance: -; j_gene: TRBJ1-1; CDR3aa: CASSFHRGNTEAFF; CDR3nt: TGTGCCAGCAGTTTTCACAGGGGCAACACTGAAGCTTTCTTT
len: 16; v_gene: TRBV15; d_gene: TRBD1; abundance: few; j_gene: TRBJ2-3; CDR3aa: CATSRAGTGVSNTQYF; CDR3nt: TGTGCCACCAGCAGAGCCGGGACAGGGGTATCAAATACGCAGTATTTT
len: 10; v_gene: TRBV2; d_gene: -; abundance: few; j_gene: TRBJ1-2; CDR3aa: CASRAGVDTF; CDR3nt: TGTGCCAGCAGGGCAGGGGTAGACACCTTC
len: 17; v_gene: TRBV27; d_gene: TRBD2; abundance: -; j_gene: TRBJ2-3; CDR3aa: CASSSKTSGRWADTQYF; CDR3nt: TGTGCCAGCAGTTCCAAGACTAGCGGGAGATGGGCAGATACGCAGTATTTT
len: 18; v_gene: TRBV9; d_gene: TRBD1; abundance: -; j_gene: TRBJ2-7; CDR3aa: CASSAWDRATHPPYEQYF; CDR3nt: TGTGCCAGCAGCGCTTGGGACAGGGCTACTCACCCTCCCTACGAGCAGTACTTC
len: 15; v_gene: TRBV5-1; d_gene: TRBD2; abundance: few; j_gene: TRBJ2-7; CDR3aa: CASSESLADHDEQYF; CDR3nt: TGCGCCAGCAGCGAGTCCCTAGCGGACCATGACGAGCAGTACTTC
len: 14; v_gene: TRBV4-1; d_gene: TRBD1; abundance: -; j_gene: TRBJ2-7; CDR3aa: CASSQTGGRYEQYF; CDR3nt: TGCGCCAGCAGCCAGACAGGGGGCCGATACGAGCAGTACTTC
len: 15; v_gene: TRBV9; d_gene: TRBD2; abundance: few; j_gene: TRBJ2-1; CDR3aa: CASSLGLAYYNEQFF; CDR3nt: TGTGCCAGCAGCCTAGGACTAGCATACTACAATGAGCAGTTCTTC
len: 18; v_gene: TRBV4-1; d_gene: TRBD2; abundance: -; j_gene: TRBJ2-1; CDR3aa: CASSQDGLAGYAYNEQFF; CDR3nt: TGCGCCAGCAGCCAAGACGGACTAGCGGGGTATGCCTACAATGAGCAGTTCTTC
len: 17; v_gene: TRBV10-3; d_gene: TRBD2; abundance: -; j_gene: TRBJ2-7; CDR3aa: CAISETPGLAEGYEQYF; CDR3nt: TGTGCCATCAGTGAGACACCGGGACTAGCGGAGGGCTACGAGCAGTACTTC
len: 15; v_gene: TRBV27; d_gene: -; abundance: -; j_gene: TRBJ1-1; CDR3aa: CASSSWTADDTEAFF; CDR3nt: TGTGCCAGCAGTTCATGGACAGCAGACGACACTGAAGCTTTCTTT
len: 17; v_gene: TRBV2; d_gene: TRBD1; abundance: -; j_gene: TRBJ2-6; CDR3aa: CASIRAGGASGANVLTF; CDR3nt: TGTGCCAGTATTCGGGCAGGGGGCGCGTCTGGGGCCAACGTCCTGACTTTC
len: 15; v_gene: TRBV5-1; d_gene: TRBD1; abundance: -; j_gene: TRBJ2-4; CDR3aa: CASSLVMDRGGIQYF; CDR3nt: TGCGCCAGCAGCTTGGTAATGGACAGGGGTGGCATTCAGTACTTC
len: 15; v_gene: TRBV15; d_gene: -; abundance: -; j_gene: TRBJ1-4; CDR3aa: CATSREGRFNEKLFF; CDR3nt: TGTGCCACCAGCAGAGAGGGCAGATTTAATGAAAAACTGTTTTTT